The clone carrying this T cell receptor (beta chain) was seen more than once but under ten times. Its antigen is unknown. This specimen belongs to a study of cytotoxic CD8 clonotypes in ibrutinib-treated CLL. Across the study: Partial responses totalled some 24 and complete responses 2; after median about six years, roughly 14 remained remitted and approximately 12 progressed. Sequencing produced an average of about 260,000 productive templates and tens of thousands of productive rearrangements per sample.

Study-wide results and limits: On treatment, the uncommon public clonotypes contracted or remained stable.

Produced via immunoSEQ multiplex PCR; TCRdb's table is partial and in-frame only. This sample yields about 50,000 clones, of which roughly three fifths are seen a single time; 25% to 30% belongs to the top ten. The CDR3 totals 14 residues. The germline CDR1 and CDR2 sequences are SNHLY and FYNNEI. The V gene end was trimmed by 3 bases and the J gene end by 3 bases; junction bases not matched to a gene: 4. The rearrangement links TRBV2 to TRBJ2-5, with 7 bases fitting TRBD1. The specimen comprised PBMCs, sampled after 24 months of ibrutinib treatment. The sequence was collected from a human donor with chronic lymphocytic leukemia. In DNA form, the CDR3 reads TGTGCCAGCAGTGAGGGGACAGCAAAAGAGACCCAGTACTTC. It translates to CASSEGTAKETQYF.